The 25 T cell receptor beta chains reported below all come from one sample, sequenced in a study of patients and donors after allogeneic stem cell transplantation. Each CDR3 protein is one row after TCRdb ran MiXCR on the RT-PCR reads. This table has more than 850,000 distinct CDR3 sequences, more than 15% appearing once. The sample consisted of blood, either unsorted or a sorted T cell fraction (not recorded which). Every receptor here comes from a human donor who was either an allogeneic HSCT recipient or a stem cell or donor lymphocyte infusion donor (not recorded which). It is not recorded whose cells these are; they may come from a transplant donor.

The rearrangement links TRBV20-1 to TRBJ1-2; a possible D gene is TRBD1 (5 bases). Trimming removed 0 bases at V and 3 bases at J, with 8 bases between. Germline V gives CDR1 DFQATT, CDR2 SNEGSKA (reference sequence). This CDR3 spans 13 amino acids. The CDR3, as DNA: TGCAGTGCTAGAGAGGACAAGGACTATGGCTACACCTTC. It translates to CSAREDKDYGYTF.

This clonotype was detected only a few times. V gene TRBV20-1 combines with J gene TRBJ2-1, with D uncertain. V gave up 7 bases and J gave up 0 bases, with 10 bases separating them. CDR1 and CDR2 (germline): DFQATT, SNEGSKA (reference sequence). The CDR3 has 13 amino acids. This chain's CDR3 is CSVQRSSYNEQFF. CDR3 DNA: TGCAGTGTCCAGCGTAGCTCCTACAATGAGCAGTTCTTC.

The sample holds a few counts of this clonotype. The chain is built from TRBV19 and TRBJ2-3; TRBD2 matches at 7 bases. After removal of 5 bases from V and 4 bases from J, the junction contained 15 bases not matched to a gene. The CDR3 is made up of 17 amino acids. Germline loops: CDR1 LNHDA, CDR2 SQIVND (reference sequence). The CDR3 spells CASSVAPLGGRADTQYF. The CDR3 DNA follows: TGTGCCAGTAGTGTCGCCCCTCTTGGCGGGAGAGCAGATACGCAGTATTTT.

V usage is TRBV15 and J usage is TRBJ2-7, with a tentative D call TRBD1 (6 bases). Trimming removed 1 base at V and 2 bases at J, with 12 bases between. The CDR3 is made up of 15 amino acids. In germline, CDR1 is LNHNV, CDR2 YYDKDF (reference sequence). This CDR3 reads CATSRGQDSAYEQYF. The CDR3, as DNA: TGTGCCACCAGCAGAGGACAGGACAGTGCCTACGAGCAGTACTTC. Using reference TRBV15 and TRBJ2-7 for the parts outside the CDR3, the full variable domain is DAMVIQNPRYQVTQFGKPVTLSCSQTLNHNVMYWYQQKSSQAPKLLFHYYDKDFNNEADTPDNFQSRRPNTSFCFLDIRSPGLGDTAMYLCATSRGQDSAYEQYFGPGTRLTVT.

This chain joins TRBV12-3 or TRBV12-4 and TRBJ1-3; D is uncertain. The CDR3 contains 15 residues. Trimming pared 5 bases from V and 3 bases from J, leaving 14 bases between. The CDR3 sequence is CASSGRASHGNTIYF. In nucleotides, the CDR3 is TGTGCCAGCAGTGGACGGGCATCTCATGGAAACACCATATATTTT.

Comment on this clonotype: The junction and the germline gene differ at one end; a read error may be behind it. The chain joins TRBV28 to TRBJ2-1, with D perhaps TRBD2 (5 bases). The CDR3 has 13 amino acids. Germline V lookup: CDR1 MDHEN, CDR2 SYDVKM. The CDR3 bases are TGTGCCAGCAGCTCGGACTCTCCCCCGTTTGTCCTCTTC. Translated: CASSSDSPPFVLF.

As DNA, the CDR3 is TGTGCCAGCCAGGGTCCGTACGAGCAGTACTTC. It is translated as CASQGPYEQYF. This rearrangement joins TRBV6-5 to TRBJ2-7; TRBD1 is a possible D gene (5 bases). The CDR3 contains 11 residues. Germline V gene sequence: CDR1 MNHEY, CDR2 SVGAGI. Trimming removed 8 bases at V and 4 bases at J, with 9 bases between.

This sequence joins TRBV29-1 and TRBJ2-7; perhaps D is TRBD1 or TRBD2 (6 bases each). CDR3 length: 12 amino acids. Trimming removed 2 bases from V and 7 bases from J, with 12 bases in between. Germline V gene sequence: CDR1 SQVTM, CDR2 ANQGSEA. The CDR3 DNA sequence: TGCAGCGTTGAAAAGGGGGGCTTGGAGCAGTACTTC. It specifies CSVEKGGLEQYF.

The chain employs TRBV4-1 and TRBJ2-4; D is perhaps TRBD2 (6 bases). The CDR3 totals 16 residues. Trimming took off 3 bases at V and 6 bases at J, with 18 bases between the two ends. From germline, CDR1 is MGHRA and CDR2 YSYEKL. The CDR3 spells CASSQPETREGNIQYF. The CDR3 DNA reads as TGCGCCAGCAGCCAGCCCGAGACTAGAGAGGGAAACATTCAGTACTTC.

There are many counts of this clonotype. Relative to the germline gene, one junction end is altered; a read error may explain this. The genes are TRBV12-3 or TRBV12-4 and TRBJ2-3, with D hard to call. This CDR3 contains 12 residues. CDR3 sequence reads: CASSLVVDTQYF. The CDR3 coding sequence is TGTGCCAGCAGTTTGGTTGTTGATACGCAATATTTT.

The V call is TRBV5-1, the J call TRBJ2-7, with 9 positions matching TRBD2. CDR3 length: 13 residues. Per the germline V gene, CDR1 is SGHRS and CDR2 is YFSETQ. Trimming at V came to 7 bases and at J to 5 bases, leaving 7 bases not matched to a gene. CDR3 protein: CASLAGVPHEQYF. CDR3 in DNA: TGCGCCAGCTTAGCGGGAGTTCCCCACGAGCAGTACTTC.

The genes are TRBV5-1 and TRBJ2-5; a possible D gene is TRBD1 (6 bases). This CDR3 is built from 15 residues. Germline loops: CDR1 SGHRS, CDR2 YFSETQ. Trimming took 0 bases from V and 5 from J, leaving 14 bases between them. The CDR3 DNA follows: TGCGCCAGCAGCTTGGGTTATGCAGGGGTGGAGACCCAGTACTTC. This translates into CASSLGYAGVETQYF.

The genes are TRBV3-1 and TRBJ2-7; D unresolved. This CDR3 is built from 18 residues. V was trimmed by 1 base and J by 2 bases, leaving 21 bases between them. Germline CDR1 LGHDT, CDR2 YNNKEL (reference sequence). CDR3 loop: CASSQVNVFGGRAYEQYF. Here the CDR3 DNA reads TGTGCCAGCAGCCAAGTAAATGTCTTCGGCGGCCGTGCCTACGAGCAGTACTTC.

The rearrangement links TRBV5-6 to TRBJ1-1, with TRBD1 as a possible D gene (5 bases). There are 14 residues in the CDR3. Germline V gene lookup returns CDR1 SGHDT and CDR2 YYEEEE. V was shortened by 3 bases and J by 4 bases, with 13 bases between the two germline ends. The CDR3, as DNA: TGTGCCAGCAGCTACAGGTCCGGGGGCACTGAAGCTTTCTTT. Encoded protein: CASSYRSGGTEAFF.

The table lists this clonotype with a few counts. The V call is TRBV7-8, the J call TRBJ2-1; D is ambiguous. Germline lookup yields CDR1 SGHVS and CDR2 FQNEAQ. V lost 2 bases and J 2 bases, leaving 16 bases between the germline ends. The CDR3 has 17 residues. The CDR3 DNA reads as TGTGCCAGCAGCTTAAACTTCCGCGGAAGGACCTACAATGAGCAGTTCTTC. This codes for CASSLNFRGRTYNEQFF.

CDR3 region: CASSYGAPAYEQYF. The CDR3 DNA is TGTGCCAGCAGTTATGGGGCCCCGGCATACGAGCAGTACTTC. The gene calls are TRBV6-5 and TRBJ2-7; maybe TRBD1 (5 bases). Germline loops: CDR1 MNHEY, CDR2 SVGAGI. The V end lost 3 bases, the J end lost 4 bases, and 13 bases lay between the germline ends. The CDR3 has 14 residues.

In this sample, this clonotype turned up a few times. The chain employs TRBV7-9 and TRBJ2-7, with 8 bases matching TRBD2. Germline assignment: CDR1 SEHNR and CDR2 FQNEAQ (reference sequence). The CDR3 spans 15 residues. With V trimmed by 2 bases and J by 3 bases, 6 bases remained unmatched. Here the CDR3 DNA reads TGTGCCAGCAGCTTACCTCGGGAGGGTAGCTACGAGCAGTACTTC. It yields the protein CASSLPREGSYEQYF.

This clonotype came up a few times. V gene TRBV20-1 combines with J gene TRBJ2-3, with D hard to call. Germline V lookup: CDR1 DFQATT, CDR2 SNEGSKA (reference sequence). The CDR3 extends over 14 amino acids. The V end was cut by 3 bases, the J end by 4 bases, with 14 bases between. CDR3 nucleotides: TGCAGTGCTAGGACCCGTATATTACCAGATACGCAGTATTTT. It codes for CSARTRILPDTQYF.

This clonotype was observed at least ten times. This chain links TRBV6-5 with TRBJ1-2, with D possibly being TRBD1 (5 bases). CDR1 and CDR2 (germline): MNHEY, SVGAGI. The germline V and J ends were trimmed by 0 bases and 5 bases, with 13 bases remaining between them. This CDR3 has 15 residues. CDR3 coding DNA: TGTGCCAGCAGTTACTCGGGCAGGGAGGCTTATGGCTACACCTTC. It is translated as CASSYSGREAYGYTF.

This clonotype has a handful of counts. The gene calls are TRBV5-1 and TRBJ2-1; 13 bases match TRBD2. The V gene end was trimmed by 4 bases and the J gene end by 2 bases; junction bases not matched to a gene: 3. The CDR3 is 16 residues long. Looked up from germline, CDR1 is SGHRS and CDR2 is YFSETQ. CDR3 DNA: TGCGCCAGCAGCGGTGGACTAGCGGGGGCCTACAATGAGCAGTTCTTC. It is translated as CASSGGLAGAYNEQFF.

The rearrangement joins TRBV12-3 or TRBV12-4 to TRBJ2-3, with a tentative D call TRBD2 (7 bases). CDR3 size: 15 residues. V lost 6 bases and J 6 bases, leaving 19 bases between the germline ends. CDR3 DNA: TGTGCCAGCAGCCCCAGGGGCGGGAGTTACGATACGCAGTATTTT. Amino acid sequence: CASSPRGGSYDTQYF.

CDR3 amino acids: CASRKGLAGDKNIQYF. CDR3 bases: TGTGCCAGCAGGAAAGGACTAGCGGGAGACAAAAACATTCAGTACTTC. V is TRBV5-4 and J is TRBJ2-4, with 13 nucleotides matching TRBD2. Germline CDR1 SGHNT, CDR2 YYREEE (reference sequence). The CDR3 contains 16 residues. V was clipped by 5 bases and J by 3 bases; unmatched bases: 5. The full variable domain, its missing parts supplied by reference TRBV5-4 and TRBJ2-4, is ETGVTQSPTHLIKTRGQQVTLRCSSQSGHNTVSWYQQALGQGPQFIFQYYREEENGRGNFPPRFSGLQFPNYSSELNVNALELDDSALYLCASRKGLAGDKNIQYFGAGTRLSVL.

The V and J genes are TRBV28 and TRBJ2-4; D gene unclear. Trimming cost V 3 bases and J 6 bases, with 12 bases left between them. The CDR3 runs to 14 residues. The germline V gene has CDR1 MDHEN and CDR2 SYDVKM. The CDR3 spells CASSFGSYPNIQYF. The DNA for the CDR3 is TGTGCCAGCAGTTTCGGGTCGTACCCAAACATTCAGTACTTC.

This clonotype came up a few times. The chain links TRBV24-1 to TRBJ1-3; D call uncertain. The CDR3 totals 11 residues. The germline V gene has CDR1 KGHDR and CDR2 SFDVKD. The V and J ends lost 9 bases and 3 bases respectively, with 5 bases between them. The CDR3 DNA follows: TGTGCCACCGGGTATGGAAACACCATATATTTT. It translates to CATGYGNTIYF.

This chain joins TRBV29-1 and TRBJ1-2; D not certain. The germline V gene has CDR1 SQVTM and CDR2 ANQGSEA. This CDR3 region has 15 residues. V lost 1 base, J lost 4 bases, and 16 bases lay in between. The CDR3 is CSVEAPGERGYGYTF. The CDR3 DNA reads TGCAGCGTTGAAGCGCCCGGGGAACGGGGCTATGGCTACACCTTC.